This T cell receptor (beta chain) was recorded in a study of Ad26.COV2.S vaccination and SARS-CoV-2 variants. Study-wide context: Administration of Ad26.COV2.S was intramuscular, either once or twice 56 days apart.

Sequencing used immunoSEQ multiplex PCR; TCRdb keeps in-frame clones, though not all of them. Of hundreds of thousands of clones listed, 89% were seen once; the top ten hold approximately 2.5%. Study-level findings and limits: Estimates derived from TCR breadth and depth analyses may have underestimated total T cell responses.

Notes on this clone: As yet, its antigen is unknown.

Germline V gene sequence: CDR1 SGHRS, CDR2 YFSETQ. V was cut by 2 bases and J by 1 base, with 6 bases left in between. CDR3 size: 14 residues. Treatment defined: about 20 received Ad26.COV2.S at low or high dose, single or two shots; about 5 received placebo; per-sample allocation not given. The samples were gathered on day 63 after the first injection of vaccine or placebo. Vaccine was an Ad26 vector expressing Wuhan-strain SARS-CoV-2 spike. This chain uses TRBV5-1 with TRBJ1-4; D gene uncertain. This specimen was peripheral blood, taken in a trial of Ad26.COV2.S vaccine versus placebo. The receptor was derived from a person between 18 and 60 years old who received the Ad26.COV2.S COVID-19 vaccine or a placebo. Here the CDR3 reads CASSLLGTNEKLFF. The CDR3 coding sequence is TGCGCCAGCAGCTTATTAGGAACTAATGAAAAACTGTTTTTT.